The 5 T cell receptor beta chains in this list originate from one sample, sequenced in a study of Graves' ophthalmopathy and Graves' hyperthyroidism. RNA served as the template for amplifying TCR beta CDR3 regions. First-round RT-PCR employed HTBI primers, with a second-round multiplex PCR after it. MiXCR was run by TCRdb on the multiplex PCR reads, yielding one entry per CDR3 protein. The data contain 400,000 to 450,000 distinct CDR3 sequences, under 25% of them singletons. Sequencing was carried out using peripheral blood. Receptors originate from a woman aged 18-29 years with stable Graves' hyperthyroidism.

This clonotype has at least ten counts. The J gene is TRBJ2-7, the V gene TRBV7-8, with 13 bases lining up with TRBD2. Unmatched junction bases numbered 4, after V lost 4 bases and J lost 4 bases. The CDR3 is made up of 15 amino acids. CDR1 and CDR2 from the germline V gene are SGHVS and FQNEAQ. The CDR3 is CASSSLGLAGYEQYF. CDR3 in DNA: TGTGCCAGCAGCTCACTGGGACTAGCGGGATACGAGCAGTACTTC.

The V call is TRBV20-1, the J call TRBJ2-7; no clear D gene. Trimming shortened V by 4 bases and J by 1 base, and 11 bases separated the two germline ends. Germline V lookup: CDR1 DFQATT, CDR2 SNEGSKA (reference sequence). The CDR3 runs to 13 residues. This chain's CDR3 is CSATGPQSYEQYF. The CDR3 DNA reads TGCAGTGCTACCGGGCCCCAATCCTACGAGCAGTACTTC.

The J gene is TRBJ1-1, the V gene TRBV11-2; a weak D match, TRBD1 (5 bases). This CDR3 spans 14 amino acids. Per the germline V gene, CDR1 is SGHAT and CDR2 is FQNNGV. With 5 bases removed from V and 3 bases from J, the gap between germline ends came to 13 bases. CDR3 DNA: TGTGCCAGCAGCCCCCAGGGCGGTGACACTGAAGCTTTCTTT. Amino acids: CASSPQGGDTEAFF.

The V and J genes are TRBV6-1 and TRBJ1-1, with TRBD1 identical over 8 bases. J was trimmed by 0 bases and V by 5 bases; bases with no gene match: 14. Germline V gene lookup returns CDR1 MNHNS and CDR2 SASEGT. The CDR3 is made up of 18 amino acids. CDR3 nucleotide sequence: TGTGCCAGCAGTCTAAGCGCGGGACAGGCGTACATGAACACTGAAGCTTTCTTT. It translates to CASSLSAGQAYMNTEAFF.

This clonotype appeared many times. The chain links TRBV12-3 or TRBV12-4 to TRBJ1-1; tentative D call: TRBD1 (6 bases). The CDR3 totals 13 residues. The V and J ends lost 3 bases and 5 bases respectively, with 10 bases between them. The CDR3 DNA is TGTGCCAGCAGTTTCAGGGGTAGGACTGAAGCTTTCTTT. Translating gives CASSFRGRTEAFF.